The 10 T cell receptor beta chains below come from one sample, sequenced in a study of blood T cell repertoires in COVID-19. Generated by immunoSEQ multiplex PCR, the TCRdb table keeps only in-frame clones and is missing some. The repertoire holds roughly 88,000 clones, about four fifths seen once, with around 15% in the top ten. The source material was peripheral blood. Receptor source: an elderly woman with acute or convalescent COVID-19.

There are a few counts of this clone. The V call is TRBV6-6, the J call TRBJ2-2; 7 bases are a match to TRBD2. The CDR3 is 12 residues long. Germline loops: CDR1 MNHNY, CDR2 SVGAGI (reference sequence). The junction had 3 bases not matched to a gene; V was cut back by 4 bases and J by 10 bases. CDR3 coding DNA: TGTGCCAGCAGTTTAGCGGGTTTGGAGCTGTTTTTT. It yields the protein CASSLAGLELFF.

The chain joins TRBV7-3 to TRBJ2-7; 11 nucleotides match TRBD1. The CDR3 runs to 15 residues. The V and J ends lost 6 bases and 3 bases, in that order; junction bases with no gene match: 7. CDR1 is SGHTA, CDR2 FQGTGA, per germline. Written as DNA, the CDR3 is TGTGCCAGCAGTAGAACGGGACAGGGGGTCTACGAGCAGTACTTC. Its translation: CASSRTGQGVYEQYF.

The chain joins TRBV28 to TRBJ1-2; 9 bases align to TRBD1. Germline V lookup: CDR1 MDHEN, CDR2 SYDVKM. V lost 6 bases to trimming and J lost 4 bases; unmatched junction nucleotides: 0. The CDR3 runs 12 residues. The CDR3: CASRTGGYGYTF. CDR3 DNA sequence: TGTGCCAGCAGGACAGGGGGCTATGGCTACACCTTC.

For the CDR3, the DNA is TGCGCCAGCAGCTTGGATCGGGACAGGGAGTTAGTCACAGATACGCAGTATTTT. This translates into CASSLDRDRELVTDTQYF. The gene calls are TRBV5-1 and TRBJ2-3; 9 bases fit TRBD1. CDR1 and CDR2 (germline): SGHRS, YFSETQ. With 0 bases clipped from V and 2 bases from J, the junction kept 10 bases outside the gene matches. The CDR3 is 18 residues long.

This chain links TRBV9 with TRBJ1-6; D gene unclear. The CDR3 is made up of 14 amino acids. The V end lost 4 bases, the J end lost 5 bases, and 10 bases lay between the germline ends. Germline CDR1 is SGDLS and CDR2 is YYNGEE. CDR3 nucleotides: TGTGCCAGCAGCACCACAGCCGATAATTCACCCCTCCACTTT. It encodes CASSTTADNSPLHF.

The rearrangement joins TRBV5-1 to TRBJ1-2, with a tentative D call TRBD1 (5 bases). CDR1 SGHRS and CDR2 YFSETQ come from the germline V gene. This CDR3 is 15 amino acids long. Between the trimmed V and J ends, which lost 5 bases and 4 bases, there was a span of 18 bases. The CDR3 region has the DNA TGCGCCAGCAGTGAGGACAAAGGTCATAGCTATGGCTACACCTTC. Translated, it gives CASSEDKGHSYGYTF.

The chain carries TRBV19 and TRBJ2-3; tentative D call: TRBD1 (6 bases). V was cut by 6 bases and J by 2 bases, with 21 bases left in between. CDR3 length: 17 amino acids. CDR1 is LNHDA, CDR2 SQIVND, per germline (reference sequence). The CDR3 region has the DNA TGTGCCAGTAGGCCAGTAGCCGGGACATTCATCACAGATACGCAGTATTTT. This sequence encodes CASRPVAGTFITDTQYF.

The rearrangement joins TRBV20-1 to TRBJ1-1, with D hard to call. The CDR3 covers 14 residues. Germline V gives CDR1 DFQATT, CDR2 SNEGSKA (reference sequence). Trimming took off 3 bases at V and 0 bases at J, with 11 bases between the two ends. In nucleotides, the CDR3 is TGCAGTGCTAGTGTGGGTGACATGAACACTGAAGCTTTCTTT. Protein: CSASVGDMNTEAFF.

V usage is TRBV11-3 and J usage is TRBJ2-1; 9 nucleotides match TRBD2. Germline-derived CDR1 and CDR2 are SGHNT and YENEEA. The CDR3 runs to 13 residues. V lost 5 bases, J lost 15 bases, and 11 bases stayed unmatched. CDR3 nucleotide sequence: TGTGCCAGCAGCCACAGAGAAGGGACTAGCCTGTTCTTC. Its protein product is CASSHREGTSLFF. The variable domain in full, completed from reference TRBV11-3 and TRBJ2-1, reads EAGVVQSPRYKIIEKKQPVAFWCNPISGHNTLYWYLQNLGQGPELLIRYENEEAVDDSQLPKDRFSAERLKGVDSTLKIQPAELGDSAVYLCASSHREGTSLFFGPGTRLTVL.

A note on this clone: This same CDR3 is encoded by further DNA sequences in the sample. The rearrangement joins TRBV2 to TRBJ1-5; no reliable D call. CDR3 length equals 14 residues. The ends were cut back, 2 bases at V and 4 bases at J, with 9 bases in the middle. Germline CDR1 is SNHLY and CDR2 is FYNNEI. The CDR3 spells CASSELGRNQPQHF. The CDR3 DNA reads as TGTGCCAGCAGTGAACTGGGGAGGAATCAGCCCCAGCATTTT.